The subject of this entry is one TCR beta chain. Antigen: not known. The cDNA had a unique molecular identifier and a template-switch universal primer site. In TCRdb, the 5' RACE reads were re-called with MiXCR into one record per CDR3 protein. The sample has 300,000 to 350,000 distinct CDR3 sequences; 10% to 15% are singletons. This sample was included in a study of identical twins. Overall study findings and caveats: Models underpredicted monozygotic twin sharing of out-of-frame TCR alpha. One should note that invariant MAIT and iNKT cells could partly confound zero-insertion analyses. Twins' surplus sharing was weaker for beta out-of-frame sequences.

The V and J ends lost 0 bases and 0 bases respectively, with 12 bases between them. Germline V lookup: CDR1 SGHDN, CDR2 FVKESK. The CDR3 has 16 residues. The same data also contributed to another study, on yellow fever vaccine responses in identical twins.

The source material was CD8+ T cells sorted from blood. V is TRBV14 and J is TRBJ2-7; D is perhaps TRBD1 (5 bases). The TCR comes from a young woman in good health. The CDR3 DNA reads TGTGCCAGCAGCCAAGATCAGGGTCCGAGCTCCTACGAGCAGTACTTC. Amino acid sequence: CASSQDQGPSSYEQYF.